These 32 T cell receptor beta chains share one sample of origin, sequenced in a study of blood T cell repertoires in COVID-19. Some clones are missing from TCRdb's copy, which holds only in-frame ones; the method was immunoSEQ multiplex PCR. This sample carries about 39,000 clones, around 87% of them seen once, and the ten largest clones take less than 25%. The sample was peripheral blood. All receptors come from a man aged 45-65 years with active or convalescent COVID-19.

The rearrangement uses TRBV7-2 and TRBJ2-5, with 7 bases identical to TRBD1. Germline loops: CDR1 SGHTA, CDR2 FQGNSA. With V trimmed by 4 bases and J by 5 bases, 4 bases remained unmatched. This CDR3 has 13 amino acids. The DNA of the CDR3 is TGTGCCAGCAGCTCCTTCAGGGGGGAGACCCAGTACTTC. It is translated as CASSSFRGETQYF.

This chain joins TRBV11-2 and TRBJ2-5, with 11 positions matching TRBD1. Germline V CDR1 and CDR2: SGHAT, FQNNGV. CDR3 length: 15 residues. Germline trimming cut 5 bases from V and 5 bases from J; bases unmatched to any gene: 7. Here the CDR3 reads CASSPGTGGEETQYF. CDR3 DNA: TGTGCCAGCAGCCCCGGGACAGGGGGTGAGGAGACCCAGTACTTC.

The V gene is TRBV6-1, the J gene TRBJ2-3; 14 nucleotides align to TRBD2. The CDR3 contains 17 residues. Trimming cost V 4 bases and J 7 bases; bases outside gene matches: 10. Germline values: CDR1 MNHNS, CDR2 SASEGT. CDR3 nucleotides: TGTGCCAGCAGTGGACTAGCGGGGGGGCCCCGGGGAAATACGCAGTATTTT. The encoded protein is CASSGLAGGPRGNTQYF.

The chain couples TRBV7-6 to TRBJ1-6; 7 nucleotides align to TRBD1. V was clipped by 2 bases and J by 5 bases; unmatched bases: 9. The CDR3 is 17 residues long. Germline CDR1 and CDR2: SGHVS and FNYEAQ. CDR3 sequence: CASSLFLGTGDNSPLHF. CDR3 nucleotides: TGTGCCAGCAGCTTATTTTTAGGTACAGGGGATAATTCACCCCTCCACTTT.

The chain employs TRBV18 and TRBJ2-3; D gene ambiguous. The germline CDR1 and CDR2 sequences are KGHSH and LQKENI. There are 15 residues in the CDR3. With 1 base removed from V and 0 bases from J, the gap between germline ends came to 8 bases. The CDR3 coding sequence is TGTGCCAGCTCACCACTAATGACTAGCACAGATACGCAGTATTTT. Its translation: CASSPLMTSTDTQYF.

This chain links TRBV4-1 with TRBJ2-7, with D possibly matching TRBD1 (6 bases). Germline CDR1 and CDR2: MGHRA and YSYEKL. The ends were cut back, 4 bases at V and 2 bases at J, with 15 bases in the middle. The length of the CDR3 is 15 residues. The CDR3 loop is CASSPLLGGTYEQYF. The CDR3 coding sequence is TGCGCCAGCAGCCCTCTTTTAGGGGGAACCTACGAGCAGTACTTC.

The chain combines TRBV6-2 or TRBV6-3 with TRBJ2-2; 8 bases fit TRBD2. The CDR3 covers 16 residues. The J segment lost 1 base and the V segment lost 4 bases, leaving 5 bases of the junction unmatched. Germline-derived CDR1 and CDR2 are MNHEY and SVGEGT. CDR3 amino acids: CASSSPGGGNTGELFF. In DNA form, the CDR3 reads TGTGCCAGCAGTTCTCCGGGAGGGGGGAACACCGGGGAGCTGTTTTTT.

This chain connects TRBV6-5 to TRBJ2-5; D is perhaps TRBD1 (5 bases). CDR3 size: 13 residues. The germline V and J ends were trimmed by 7 bases and 4 bases, with 13 bases remaining between them. Germline V CDR1 and CDR2: MNHEY, SVGAGI. The CDR3 DNA reads as TGTGCCAGCAAGACCCTGGGGCGAGAGACCCAGTACTTC. Translating gives CASKTLGRETQYF.

This chain connects TRBV6-5 to TRBJ2-1; D may be TRBD1 (6 bases). V lost 5 bases to trimming and J lost 6 bases, with 17 bases between them. Germline CDR1 and CDR2: MNHEY and SVGAGI. This CDR3 comprises 15 residues. CDR3 sequence: CASSKGQGYLNEQFF. The CDR3 DNA is TGTGCCAGCAGTAAGGGACAAGGGTACCTCAATGAGCAGTTCTTC.

As for this clone: This specimen includes other DNA sequences encoding the same CDR3. V usage is TRBV29-1 and J usage is TRBJ2-7; 10 positions agree with TRBD1. Germline loops: CDR1 SQVTM, CDR2 ANQGSEA. J gave up 4 bases and V 6 bases, and 6 bases lay outside the gene matches. The CDR3 is 13 amino acids. The DNA of the CDR3 is TGCAGCGTGGCAGAGGACAGGGGGTACGAGCAGTACTTC. Translation: CSVAEDRGYEQYF.

This rearrangement joins TRBV3-1 (or the pseudogene TRBV3-2) to TRBJ2-7; D is ambiguous. Trimming shortened V by 4 bases and J by 0 bases, and 10 bases separated the two germline ends. The CDR3 extends over 14 amino acids. Germline V lookup: CDR1 LGHDT, CDR2 YNNKEL (reference sequence). CDR3 nucleotides: TGTGCCAGCAGCCCGACCGGGTTCTCCTACGAGCAGTACGTC. It translates to CASSPTGFSYEQYV.

The rearrangement uses TRBV9 and TRBJ1-1, with D possibly being TRBD1 (5 bases). This CDR3 spans 14 amino acids. Germline V gene data show CDR1 as SGDLS and CDR2 as YYNGEE. Trimming cost V 3 bases and J 1 base, with 10 bases left between them. The CDR3 coding sequence is TGTGCCAGCAGCGGAGGACACTGGAACACTGAAGCTTTCTTT. This encodes CASSGGHWNTEAFF.

The V call is TRBV5-4, the J call TRBJ2-7; no clear D. The CDR3 sequence is 12 residues long. Trimming removed 2 bases at V and 5 bases at J, with 8 bases between. The germline V gene has CDR1 SGHNT and CDR2 YYREEE (reference sequence). The CDR3 nucleotides are TGTGCCAGCAGCTTACAGAACAACGAGCAGTACGTC. It is translated as CASSLQNNEQYV.

This chain connects TRBV9 to TRBJ2-3; the match to TRBD2 covers 8 bases. Germline V lookup: CDR1 SGDLS, CDR2 YYNGEE. V dropped 0 bases and J dropped 2; count of bases not matched to a gene: 5. The CDR3 length is 16 residues. The CDR3: CASSVAGGDLTDTQYF. The CDR3 nucleotides read TGTGCCAGCAGCGTAGCGGGAGGGGACCTCACAGATACGCAGTATTTT.

V gene TRBV28 combines with J gene TRBJ2-3; D possibly corresponds to TRBD1 (5 bases). This CDR3 spans 14 amino acids. Trimming shortened V by 7 bases and J by 5 bases, and 16 bases separated the two germline ends. CDR1 and CDR2 from the germline V gene are MDHEN and SYDVKM. CDR3 DNA: TGTGCCAGCACCCAGGGTGTGGTAGAAGATACGCAGTATTTT. Translated, it gives CASTQGVVEDTQYF.

The V gene is TRBV10-3, the J gene TRBJ1-4; D unclear. V lost 10 bases, J lost 7 bases, and 16 bases lay in between. The length of the CDR3 is 13 residues. Germline values: CDR1 ENHRY, CDR2 SYGVKD. DNA of the CDR3: TGTGCCACACGGGAGTGGGGAGGTGAAAAACTGTTTTTT. Protein sequence: CATREWGGEKLFF.

The chain uses TRBV30 and TRBJ1-3; 10 bases match TRBD1. V gave up 2 bases and J gave up 4 bases; unmatched junction bases: 5. CDR1 GTSNPN and CDR2 SVGIG come from the germline V gene (reference sequence). There are 15 residues in the CDR3. CDR3 region: CAWSTRQGAGNTIYF. CDR3 DNA sequence: TGTGCCTGGAGTACGAGACAGGGGGCCGGAAACACCATATATTTT.

The genes are TRBV5-1 and TRBJ1-1, with 9 bases lining up with TRBD1. Germline assignment: CDR1 SGHRS and CDR2 YFSETQ. Trimming removed 0 bases from V and 4 bases from J; junction bases left unmatched: 7. The CDR3 sequence is 16 residues long. Here the CDR3 DNA reads TGCGCCAGCAGCTTGGGGGGACAGGGAGGAATCACTGAAGCTTTCTTT. It is translated as CASSLGGQGGITEAFF.

This clone was found once. The rearrangement joins TRBV28 to TRBJ1-5; D remains unclear. V lost 5 bases and J 4 bases, leaving 6 bases between the germline ends. The germline V gene has CDR1 MDHEN and CDR2 SYDVKM. The CDR3 extends over 12 amino acids. CDR3 coding DNA: TGTGCCAGCAGTCCCCTAAATCAGCCCCAGCATTTT. This encodes CASSPLNQPQHF.

This sequence joins TRBV19 and TRBJ1-4, with a weak D call TRBD1 (5 bases). Germline V CDR1 and CDR2: LNHDA, SQIVND (reference sequence). The CDR3 is 18 amino acids. Trimming pared 5 bases from V and 0 bases from J, leaving 19 bases between. The CDR3: CASSDQGAGIATNEKLFF. CDR3 sequence (DNA): TGTGCCAGTAGTGACCAGGGTGCGGGGATCGCAACTAATGAAAAACTGTTTTTT.

V is TRBV3-1 (or the pseudogene TRBV3-2) and J is TRBJ1-1, with 10 bases that match TRBD1. V trimming: 4 bases; J trimming: 4 bases; junction bases outside the gene matches: 6. The germline CDR1 and CDR2 sequences are LGHDT and YNNKEL (reference sequence). The CDR3 spans 15 residues. The CDR3 spells CASSLSRTGGTEAFF. The DNA of the CDR3 is TGTGCCAGCAGCCTATCAAGGACAGGGGGCACTGAAGCTTTCTTT.

This sequence joins TRBV3-1 (or the pseudogene TRBV3-2) and TRBJ1-2; D is uncertain. The CDR3 spans 15 residues. Per germline, CDR1 LGHDT and CDR2 YNNKEL (reference sequence). V was shortened by 1 base and J by 2 bases, with 11 bases between the two germline ends. CDR3 nucleotide sequence: TGTGCCAGCAGCCAAGTGCGGGCCGCGAACTATGGCTACACCTTC. It yields the protein CASSQVRAANYGYTF.

The chain combines TRBV27 with TRBJ1-6; 7 bases fit TRBD1. This CDR3 has 15 residues. Germline trimming cut 5 bases from V and 7 bases from J; bases unmatched to any gene: 8. Germline V gene sequence: CDR1 MNHEY, CDR2 SMNVEV (reference sequence). CDR3: CASSPQTGRNSPLHF. Written as DNA, the CDR3 is TGTGCCAGCAGTCCCCAGACAGGGAGGAATTCACCCCTCCACTTT.

The chain couples TRBV28 to TRBJ2-1, with 11 nucleotides matching TRBD2. The CDR3 has 16 residues. Per the germline V gene, CDR1 is MDHEN and CDR2 is SYDVKM. After removal of 5 bases from V and 4 bases from J, the junction contained 7 bases not matched to a gene. This CDR3 is CASSPASGRRYNEQFF. CDR3 in DNA: TGTGCCAGCAGTCCCGCTAGCGGGAGGAGGTACAATGAGCAGTTCTTC.

This sequence joins TRBV15 and TRBJ2-6; TRBD1 matches at 8 bases. The CDR3 contains 14 residues. Germline-derived CDR1 and CDR2 are LNHNV and YYDKDF (reference sequence). J lost 8 bases, V lost 3 bases, and 3 bases had no gene match. This CDR3 is CATSRRTGSNVLTF. CDR3 sequence (DNA): TGTGCCACCAGCAGGAGGACAGGGTCCAACGTCCTGACTTTC.

This clone has a single count. The chain joins TRBV7-8 to TRBJ2-1; TRBD2 matches at 8 bases. This CDR3 is built from 15 residues. Trimming removed 3 bases from V and 10 bases from J; junction bases left unmatched: 11. Germline-derived CDR1 and CDR2 are SGHVS and FQNEAQ. The CDR3 DNA follows: TGTGCCAGCAGCTTCCGCGGGGGGACTGGGGGGGAGCAGTTCTTC. Translation gives CASSFRGGTGGEQFF.

The chain links TRBV3-1 (or the pseudogene TRBV3-2) to TRBJ2-1, with 14 positions matching TRBD2. V was clipped by 4 bases and J by 4 bases; unmatched bases: 3. The CDR3 loop spans 16 amino acids. CDR1 and CDR2 from the germline V gene are LGHDT and YNNKEL (reference sequence). The CDR3 DNA is TGTGCCAGCAGCCGGAGACTAGCGGGGGGGTACAATGAGCAGTTCTTC. Its translation: CASSRRLAGGYNEQFF.

This clone was seen only once. V usage is TRBV15 and J usage is TRBJ1-5; D is possibly TRBD1 (5 bases). Trimming cost V 6 bases and J 3 bases, with 9 bases left between them. Germline loops: CDR1 LNHNV, CDR2 YYDKDF (reference sequence). CDR3 length: 13 residues. DNA for the CDR3: TGTGCCACCAGTATAGGGGACAATCAGCCCCAGCATTTT. Protein product: CATSIGDNQPQHF.

This clone is a singleton in its sample. The chain carries TRBV9 and TRBJ1-6; D is uncertain. The V gene lost 7 bases and the J gene lost 8 bases, with 16 bases spanning the gap. The CDR3 has 14 amino acids. Per the germline V gene, CDR1 is SGDLS and CDR2 is YYNGEE. The CDR3 nucleotides are TGTGCCAGCGCGAGTACCGGGATCGATTCACCCCTCCACTTT. Translation gives CASASTGIDSPLHF.

This clone was observed a single time. The chain recombines TRBV2 with TRBJ2-1; 9 bases are shared with TRBD2. The germline V gene has CDR1 SNHLY and CDR2 FYNNEI. The CDR3 consists of 15 residues. J was trimmed by 3 bases and V by 2 bases; bases with no gene match: 2. The CDR3 loop is CASSEWRGGYNEQFF. CDR3 DNA sequence: TGTGCCAGCAGTGAATGGCGGGGGGGCTACAATGAGCAGTTCTTC.

The chain employs TRBV2 and TRBJ1-2, with TRBD1 matching 8 bases. Germline CDR1 is SNHLY and CDR2 is FYNNEI. Losses at the gene ends were 6 bases for V and 8 bases for J; bases not matched to a gene: 5. This CDR3 region has 12 residues. The CDR3 here is CASRTTGVGYTF. DNA for the CDR3: TGTGCCAGCAGGACGACAGGGGTCGGCTACACCTTC.

The CDR3 DNA follows: TGTGCCAGCAGCCCGGACAGCTCGAACACTGAAGCTTTCTTT. It is translated as CASSPDSSNTEAFF. This chain connects TRBV7-9 to TRBJ1-1, with D maybe TRBD1 (6 bases). Germline values: CDR1 SEHNR, CDR2 FQNEAQ (reference sequence). CDR3 length equals 14 residues. The V end was cut by 5 bases, the J end by 1 base, with 11 bases between.